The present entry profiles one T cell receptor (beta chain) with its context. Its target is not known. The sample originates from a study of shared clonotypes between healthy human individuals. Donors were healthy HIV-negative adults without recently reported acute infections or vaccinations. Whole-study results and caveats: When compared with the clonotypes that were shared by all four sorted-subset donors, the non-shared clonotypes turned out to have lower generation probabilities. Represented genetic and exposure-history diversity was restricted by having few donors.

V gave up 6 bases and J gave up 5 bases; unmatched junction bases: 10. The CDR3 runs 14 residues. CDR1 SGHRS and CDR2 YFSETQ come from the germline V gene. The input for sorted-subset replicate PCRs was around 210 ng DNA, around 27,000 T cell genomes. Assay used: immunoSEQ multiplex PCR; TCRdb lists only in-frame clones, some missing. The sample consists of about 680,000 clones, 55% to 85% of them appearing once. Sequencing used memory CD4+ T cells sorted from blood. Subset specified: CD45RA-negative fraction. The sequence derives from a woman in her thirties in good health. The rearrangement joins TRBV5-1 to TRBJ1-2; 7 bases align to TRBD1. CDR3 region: CASTAQQGSYGYTF. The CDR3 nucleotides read TGCGCCAGCACCGCACAACAGGGGAGTTATGGCTACACCTTC.